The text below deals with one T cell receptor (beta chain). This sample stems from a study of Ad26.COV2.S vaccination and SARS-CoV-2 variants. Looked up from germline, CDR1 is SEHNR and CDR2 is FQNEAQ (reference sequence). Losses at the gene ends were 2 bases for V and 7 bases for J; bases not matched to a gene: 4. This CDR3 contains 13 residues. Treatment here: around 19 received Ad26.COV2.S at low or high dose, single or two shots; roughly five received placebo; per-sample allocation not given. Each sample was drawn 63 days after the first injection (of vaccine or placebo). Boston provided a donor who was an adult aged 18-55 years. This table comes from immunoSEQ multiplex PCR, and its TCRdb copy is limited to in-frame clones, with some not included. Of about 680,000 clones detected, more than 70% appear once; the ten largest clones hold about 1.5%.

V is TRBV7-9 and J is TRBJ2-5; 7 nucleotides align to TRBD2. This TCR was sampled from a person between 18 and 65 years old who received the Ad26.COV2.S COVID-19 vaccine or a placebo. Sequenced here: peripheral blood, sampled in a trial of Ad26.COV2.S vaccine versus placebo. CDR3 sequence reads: CASSLLWEGTQYF. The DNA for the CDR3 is TGTGCCAGCAGCTTACTCTGGGAGGGGACCCAGTACTTC.